This T cell receptor (beta chain) appears in the sequencing data of a study of shared clonotypes between healthy human individuals. Overall study: Two women and three men aged 18 to 49 made up the donors.

About this clone itself: Antigen: not known.

Sequencing used immunoSEQ multiplex PCR; TCRdb keeps in-frame clones, though not all of them. Of about 2.1 million clones listed, roughly 91% are singletons. Germline CDR1 LNHDA, CDR2 SQIVND (reference sequence). Trimming stripped 4 bases from V and 8 bases from J, with 11 bases between. The CDR3 extends over 12 amino acids. Selected positively for CCR7 and CD45RO-negative, naive CD8 cells excluded terminally differentiated effector memory CD45RA+ cells. Caucasian adults living in Nashville, Tennessee, provided all samples. Findings and limits, study-wide: The study generally estimated greater richness for naive than memory subsets.

The chain has TRBV19 and TRBJ1-1; D is unclear. Sample: naive CD8+ T cells from PBMCs. The sequence was collected from a man younger than 30 in good health. Some clones in this sample may be carry-over from other donors' samples. Here the CDR3 DNA reads TGTGCCAGTAGTACCTTAGCCGAAGAAGCTTTCTTT. Amino acid sequence: CASSTLAEEAFF. The full variable domain, its missing parts supplied by reference TRBV19 and TRBJ1-1, is DGGITQSPKYLFRKEGQNVTLSCEQNLNHDAMYWYRQDPGQGLRLIYYSQIVNDFQKGDIAEGYSVSREKKESFPLTVTSAQKNPTAFYLCASSTLAEEAFFGQGTRLTVV.